This T cell receptor beta chain was sequenced for a study of blood T cell repertoires in COVID-19. The wider study: The study drew acute and convalescent COVID-19 samples from the United States, Italy and Spain. Sample material is recorded as cDNA or gDNA derived from T cells, B-cell-depleted T cells, or PBMCs.

CDR1 is KGHDR and CDR2 is SFDVKD in the germline V gene. V was cut by 6 bases and J by 5 bases, with 12 bases left in between. The CDR3 extends over 13 amino acids. The authors' processing: Counts of nucleated cells, estimated from reference gene primer amplification, were obtained. Data came from immunoSEQ multiplex PCR; TCRdb stores just in-frame clones and leaves some out. V and J calls and clone size are copied from that table; D and trimming were computed from the DNA. Altogether roughly 250,000 clones are present, 90% being singletons, with the ten largest covering 3% to 4%. Source material: peripheral blood. This TCR derives from a woman aged 40 to 50 with acute or convalescent COVID-19. The rearrangement joins TRBV24-1 to TRBJ1-2; possible D gene TRBD1, 5 bases. DNA for the CDR3: TGTGCCACCAGTAATGGGGGGGAATATGGCTACACCTTC. Protein product: CATSNGGEYGYTF.